This entry describes one T cell receptor (beta chain). Its matching antigen is unknown. The data belong to a study of brain T cells in children with intractable seizures. Findings of the study overall: Pre- and post-surgery blood differed in depth, so pre-surgery absences may be undersampling.

Trimming took off 0 bases at V and 4 bases at J, with 15 bases between the two ends. This CDR3 comprises 15 residues. In germline, CDR1 is GTSNPN, CDR2 SVGIG (reference sequence). Data came from immunoSEQ multiplex PCR; TCRdb stores just in-frame clones and leaves some out. The sample lists approximately 110,000 clones, 94% occurring once. The chain joins TRBV30 to TRBJ1-2; the D is unclear. This TCR came from a boy in the first two years of life with hemimegalencephaly and intractable seizures. The sequencing here drew on peripheral blood, taken at surgery. The CDR3 DNA reads as TGTGCCTGGAGTGTAGGTCTGGGAGGATTCTATGGCTACACCTTC. This codes for CAWSVGLGGFYGYTF. The full variable domain, completed using reference TRBV30 and TRBJ1-2, is SQTIHQWPATLVQPVGSPLSLECTVEGTSNPNLYWYRQAAGRGLQLLFYSVGIGQISSEVPQNLSASRPQDRQFILSSKKLLLSDSGFYLCAWSVGLGGFYGYTFGSGTRLTVV.